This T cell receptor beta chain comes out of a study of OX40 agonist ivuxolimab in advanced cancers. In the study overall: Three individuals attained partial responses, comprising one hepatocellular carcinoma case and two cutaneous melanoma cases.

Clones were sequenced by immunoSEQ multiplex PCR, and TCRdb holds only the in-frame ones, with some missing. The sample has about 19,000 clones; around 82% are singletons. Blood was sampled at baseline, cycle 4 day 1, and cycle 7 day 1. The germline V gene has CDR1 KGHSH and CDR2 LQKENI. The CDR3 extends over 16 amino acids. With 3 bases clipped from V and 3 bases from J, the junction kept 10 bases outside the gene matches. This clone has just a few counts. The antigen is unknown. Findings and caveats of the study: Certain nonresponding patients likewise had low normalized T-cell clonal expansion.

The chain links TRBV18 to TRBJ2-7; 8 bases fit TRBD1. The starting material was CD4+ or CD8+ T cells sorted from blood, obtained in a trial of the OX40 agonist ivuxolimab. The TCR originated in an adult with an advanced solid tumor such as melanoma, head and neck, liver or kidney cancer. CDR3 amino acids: CASSPGPAGGVYEQYF. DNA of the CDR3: TGTGCCAGCTCACCGGGCCCAGCAGGGGGCGTCTACGAGCAGTACTTC.